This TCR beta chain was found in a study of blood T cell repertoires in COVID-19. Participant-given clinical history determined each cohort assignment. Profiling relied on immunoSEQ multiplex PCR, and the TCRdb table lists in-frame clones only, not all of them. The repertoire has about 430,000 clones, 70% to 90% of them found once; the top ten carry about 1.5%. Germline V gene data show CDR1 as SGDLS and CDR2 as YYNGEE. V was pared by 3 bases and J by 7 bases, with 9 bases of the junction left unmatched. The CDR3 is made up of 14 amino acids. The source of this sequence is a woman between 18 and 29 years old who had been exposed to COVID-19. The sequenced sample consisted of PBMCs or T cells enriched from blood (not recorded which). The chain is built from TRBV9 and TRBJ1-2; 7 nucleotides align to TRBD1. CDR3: CASSEGDSGPGYTF. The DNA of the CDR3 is TGTGCCAGCAGCGAGGGGGACAGCGGTCCTGGCTACACCTTC.